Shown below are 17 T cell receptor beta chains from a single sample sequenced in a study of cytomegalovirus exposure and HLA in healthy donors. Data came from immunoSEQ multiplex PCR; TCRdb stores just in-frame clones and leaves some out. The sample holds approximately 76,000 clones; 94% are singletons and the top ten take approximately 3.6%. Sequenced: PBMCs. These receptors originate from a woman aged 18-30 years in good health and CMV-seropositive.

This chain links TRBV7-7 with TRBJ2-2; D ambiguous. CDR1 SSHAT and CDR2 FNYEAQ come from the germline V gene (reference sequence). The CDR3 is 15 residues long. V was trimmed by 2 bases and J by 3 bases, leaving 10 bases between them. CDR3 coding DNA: TGTGCCAGCAGCTTATACTCCGGAGACACCGGGGAGCTGTTTTTT. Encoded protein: CASSLYSGDTGELFF.

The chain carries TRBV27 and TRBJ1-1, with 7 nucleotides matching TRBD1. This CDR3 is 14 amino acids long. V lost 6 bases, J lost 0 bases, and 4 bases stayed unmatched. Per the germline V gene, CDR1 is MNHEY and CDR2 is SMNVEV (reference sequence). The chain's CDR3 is CASSPTGVNTEAFF. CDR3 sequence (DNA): TGTGCCAGCAGCCCCACAGGGGTGAACACTGAAGCTTTCTTT.

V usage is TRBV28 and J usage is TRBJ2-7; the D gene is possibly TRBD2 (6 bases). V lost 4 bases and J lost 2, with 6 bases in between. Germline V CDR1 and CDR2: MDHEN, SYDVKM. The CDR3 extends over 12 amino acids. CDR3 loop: CASSWGAYEQYF. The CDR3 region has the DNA TGTGCCAGCAGTTGGGGGGCCTACGAGCAGTACTTC.

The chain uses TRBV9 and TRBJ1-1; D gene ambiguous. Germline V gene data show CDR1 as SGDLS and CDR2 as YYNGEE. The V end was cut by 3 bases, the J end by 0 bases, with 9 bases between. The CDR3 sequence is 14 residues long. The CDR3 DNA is TGTGCCAGCAGCGCAAAACTCCTGAACACTGAAGCTTTCTTT. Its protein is CASSAKLLNTEAFF.

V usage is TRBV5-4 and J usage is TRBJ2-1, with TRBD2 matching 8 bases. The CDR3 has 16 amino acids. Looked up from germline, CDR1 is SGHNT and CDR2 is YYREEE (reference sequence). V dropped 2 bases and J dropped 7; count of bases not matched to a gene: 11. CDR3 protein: CASSFSSGSGINEQFF. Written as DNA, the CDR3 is TGTGCCAGCAGCTTTTCGAGCGGGAGTGGGATAAATGAGCAGTTCTTC.

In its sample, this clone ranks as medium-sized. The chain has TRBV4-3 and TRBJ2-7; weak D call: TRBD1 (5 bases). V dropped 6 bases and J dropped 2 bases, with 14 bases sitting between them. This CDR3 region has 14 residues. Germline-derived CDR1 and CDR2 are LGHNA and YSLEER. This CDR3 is CASSPGLEAYEQYF. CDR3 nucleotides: TGCGCCAGCAGTCCAGGGCTAGAGGCCTACGAGCAGTACTTC.

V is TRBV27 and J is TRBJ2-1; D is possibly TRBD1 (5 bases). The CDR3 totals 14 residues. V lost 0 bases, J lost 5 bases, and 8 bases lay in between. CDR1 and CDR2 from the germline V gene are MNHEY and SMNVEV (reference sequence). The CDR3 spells CASSLSTVDNEQFF. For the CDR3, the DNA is TGTGCCAGCAGTTTATCGACAGTCGACAATGAGCAGTTCTTC.

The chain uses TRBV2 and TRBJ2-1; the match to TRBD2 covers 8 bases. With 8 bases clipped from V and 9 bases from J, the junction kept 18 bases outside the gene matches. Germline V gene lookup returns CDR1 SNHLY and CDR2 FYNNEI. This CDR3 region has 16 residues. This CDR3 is CASSASRVRSGSEQFF. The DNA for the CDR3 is TGTGCCAGCTCGGCGAGCAGGGTTAGGAGCGGGAGTGAGCAGTTCTTC.

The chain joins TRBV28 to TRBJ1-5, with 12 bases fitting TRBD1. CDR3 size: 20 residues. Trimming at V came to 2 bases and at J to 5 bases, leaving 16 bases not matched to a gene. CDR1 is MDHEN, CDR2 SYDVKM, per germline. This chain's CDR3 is CASSLSSRDRGLGLDQPQHF. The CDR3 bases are TGTGCCAGCAGTTTAAGCAGCAGGGACAGGGGGCTTGGTTTAGATCAGCCCCAGCATTTT.

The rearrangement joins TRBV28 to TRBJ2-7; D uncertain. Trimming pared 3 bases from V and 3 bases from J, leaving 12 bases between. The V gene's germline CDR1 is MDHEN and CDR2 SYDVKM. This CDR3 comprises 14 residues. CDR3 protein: CASSFRQAFYEQYF. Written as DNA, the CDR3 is TGTGCCAGCAGTTTCCGCCAGGCTTTCTACGAGCAGTACTTC.

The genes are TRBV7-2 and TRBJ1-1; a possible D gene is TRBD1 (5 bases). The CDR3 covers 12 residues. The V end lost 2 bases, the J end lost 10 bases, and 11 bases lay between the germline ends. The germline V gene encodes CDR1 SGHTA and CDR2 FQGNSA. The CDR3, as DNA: TGTGCCAGCAGCTTACCAAGGGGTGCAGCTTTCTTT. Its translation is CASSLPRGAAFF.

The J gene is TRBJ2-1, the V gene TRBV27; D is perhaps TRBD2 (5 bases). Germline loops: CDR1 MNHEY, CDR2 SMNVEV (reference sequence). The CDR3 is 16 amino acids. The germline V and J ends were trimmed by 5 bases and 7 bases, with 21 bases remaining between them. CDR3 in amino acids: CASSAILDVSGNEQFF. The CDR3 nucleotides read TGTGCCAGCAGTGCAATCCTCGATGTATCGGGGAATGAGCAGTTCTTC.

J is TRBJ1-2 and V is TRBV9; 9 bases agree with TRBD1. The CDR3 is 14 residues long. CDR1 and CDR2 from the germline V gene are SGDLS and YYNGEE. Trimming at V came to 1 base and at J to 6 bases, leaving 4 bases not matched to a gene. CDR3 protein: CASSVQQGADGYTF. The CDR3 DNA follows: TGTGCCAGCAGCGTACAACAGGGGGCCGATGGCTACACCTTC.

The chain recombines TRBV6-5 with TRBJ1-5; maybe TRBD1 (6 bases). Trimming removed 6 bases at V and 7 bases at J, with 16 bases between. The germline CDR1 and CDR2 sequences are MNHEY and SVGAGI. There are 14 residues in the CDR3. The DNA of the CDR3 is TGTGCCAGCAGCCGGGGGGACAACGGACAGCCCCAGCATTTT. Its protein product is CASSRGDNGQPQHF.

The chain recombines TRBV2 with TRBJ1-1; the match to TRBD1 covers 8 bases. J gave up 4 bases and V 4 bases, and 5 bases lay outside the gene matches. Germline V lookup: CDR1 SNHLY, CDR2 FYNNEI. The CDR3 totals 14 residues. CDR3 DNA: TGTGCCAGCAGTGGACAGGGGAAAGGCACTGAAGCTTTCTTT. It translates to CASSGQGKGTEAFF.

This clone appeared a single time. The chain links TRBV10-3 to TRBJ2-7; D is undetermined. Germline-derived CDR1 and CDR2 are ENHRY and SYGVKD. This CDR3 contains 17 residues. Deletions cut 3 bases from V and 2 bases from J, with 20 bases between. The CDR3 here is CAISDSLRSVLTYEQYF. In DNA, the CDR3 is TGTGCCATCAGTGATTCTCTGCGTTCTGTACTTACCTACGAGCAGTACTTC.

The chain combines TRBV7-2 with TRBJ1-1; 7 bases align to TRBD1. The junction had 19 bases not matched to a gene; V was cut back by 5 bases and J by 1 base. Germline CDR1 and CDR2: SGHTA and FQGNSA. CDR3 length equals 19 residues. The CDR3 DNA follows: TGTGCCAGCAGCAGACGGTACCGGGACAGAAAAATTTCGAACACTGAAGCTTTCTTT. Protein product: CASSRRYRDRKISNTEAFF.